This TCR beta chain was sequenced for a study of resident and recirculating memory T cells in vitiligo. Study details: Samples were epidermis from two lesional and two nonlesional sites, plus PBMCs. No cells were sorted; samples were homogenized just before genomic DNA extraction.

The CDR3 length is 13 residues. Trimming left V 3 bases short and J 1 base short, with 7 bases between. Germline V gene lookup returns CDR1 SGHKS and CDR2 YYEKEE (reference sequence). Using immunoSEQ multiplex PCR, the repertoire was profiled, and TCRdb retains in-frame clones only, with some absent. This sample has about 42,000 clones, with nearly 95% found just once. Anyone treated within the previous three months was excluded. This receptor was obtained from a male donor with vitiligo. This chain joins TRBV5-5 and TRBJ1-1; no definite D call. Sequencing was done on a sample of blood. CDR3 sequence: CASSSRGNTEAFF. DNA for the CDR3: TGTGCCAGCAGCTCACGGGGGAACACTGAAGCTTTCTTT.